The T cell receptor beta chain described here comes from a study of regulatory T cells in long-lasting Graves disease (dated by TCRdb to about 2021). Background for the entire study: Newly diagnosed Graves' disease patients had taken antithyroid drugs for less than 3 months. This study used TCR sequencing and RNA sequencing of peripheral blood to compare persistent Graves' disease patients against newly diagnosed Graves' disease patients. The study took place in China and was registered as a clinical trial. TCR sequencing covered about 13 persistent and about 20 newly diagnosed Graves' disease patients, some 35 samples in total. The study at large found these results: More public clonotypes were shared among persistent patients (more than 2,500) than among newly diagnosed patients (approximately 930). Preferential use of TRBV28, TRBJ1-2 and TRBJ2-5 was observed in persistent disease, whereas TRBV20-1 and TRBJ2-1 were favored in newly diagnosed disease. The authors noted that the small sample size was a limitation that may lower accuracy. Compared with newly diagnosed patients, patients with persistent Graves' disease had lower TCR Shannon entropy and fewer highly expanded clones, which suggests clonal expansion. Because the primary lesion, thyroid tissue, could not be accessed, the study looked at peripheral blood alone. Sequencing and analysis were limited to the TCR beta chain.

This clonotype was seen only a few times. No cognate antigen has been identified for it. No much larger clone is present one base from it, and per-base qualities are unavailable. A distance of 17 bases separates the germline ends of V and J, which lose 5 bases and 10 bases respectively. The cysteine opens and the phenylalanine closes a CDR3 of 13 amino acids. Of the read, only the CDR3 DNA is kept; its 39 bases are in frame from base 1. Preparation of the library involved multiplex PCR. Sequencer: Illumina HiSeq 4000. To build TCR beta libraries, CDR3 regions were amplified by Arm-PCR using iRepertoire HTBI primers. Before sequencing, the PCR products underwent gel purification. The study's processing was this. Gene usage analysis of CDR3 amino acid clonotypes used the approximately 62 TRBV and around 13 TRBJ segments found across samples. Filtered high-quality paired reads were merged into contigs using COPE and FqMerger. BLAST was used to align contigs to IMGT TRBV, TRBD and TRBJ reference genes, and CDR3 was defined according to IMGT. Clonotypes above 0.1% frequency were classified as highly expanded clones. Shannon entropy served as the measure of repertoire diversity, while the Gini coefficient captured V-J evenness. A clonotype was considered public if more than one individual shared it. TCRdb reanalyzed the raw reads on its own, using fastp at Q25 for trimming and MiXCR for clone calling, and kept in-frame beta chains. Identical CDR3 proteins give one entry, which carries the most common genes and DNA. These V and J calls rely on TCRdb rather than the paper's analysis. Present in this sample are some 560,000 distinct CDR3 sequences, 16% of which were seen just once. Of the sample, around a quarter is held by the ten largest clones.

Interpreted using the paper, the time point label stands for: newly diagnosed GD, antithyroid drugs for less than 3 months. For both TCR sequencing and RNA sequencing, RNA was extracted from PBMCs using TRIzol. The diagnosis of Graves' disease was made according to American Thyroid Association guidelines. The patients came from an endocrinology department in Xi'an, China. Each patient gave approximately 8.8 milliliters of peripheral blood, collected in an EDTA anticoagulant tube. Ficoll Paque Plus density gradient separation was used to isolate PBMCs, and no further T cell sorting was performed. An Agilent 2100 Bioanalyzer and agarose gel were used to check RNA quality, while a NanoDrop 2000 measured RNA concentration. The same data also contributed to another study, on T cells in Graves' hyperthyroidism and ophthalmopathy. Per that second paper: A patient counted as having stable Graves' hyperthyroidism if no progression to ophthalmopathy occurred over 18 months of follow-up. The hyperthyroidism patients were between 18 and 65 years old and newly diagnosed, with a disease duration of less than 2 months. Patients with uncontrolled infections, other autoimmune diseases, pregnancy or lactation were excluded. Diagnoses relied on clinical symptoms, serum thyroxine and TRAb, thyroid ultrasound and orbital computed tomography. For the first round of RT-PCR on the TCR CDR3, the HTBI primer set was used together with the Qiagen OneStep RT-PCR kit. Most expanded thyroid clonotypes (frequency above 0.001) were also detected in blood, suggesting blood repertoires may reflect thyroid immune responses. In cross-validation, a model built on a 13 V-J signature told ophthalmopathy apart from stable hyperthyroidism with approximately 90% sensitivity and roughly 81% specificity, and in testing the same model reached 80%/75%. In validation, the model predicted progression to ophthalmopathy with 65% to 71% sensitivity and about 72% specificity, a median of approximately 6.7 months before onset. To identify distinguishing TCR V-J signatures, a discovery cohort of around 100 patients was used, comprising 43 with Graves' ophthalmopathy and 55 to 65 with stable Graves' hyperthyroidism. An independent validation cohort of under 20 hyperthyroidism patients and roughly 16 patients who later progressed to ophthalmopathy tested prospective prediction of ophthalmopathy. The approximately 90 discovery patients were randomly split 7:3 into training and test sets. In addition, the study compared T-cell repertoires in thyroid tissue and in blood from roughly six Graves' hyperthyroidism patients. Once sampling was done, hyperthyroidism patients were given methimazole at a starting dose of 30 mg daily, whereas ophthalmopathy patients were given high-dose intravenous methylprednisolone. The libraries were constructed in a second round of multiplex PCR and then size-selected and purified. Sequencing of the libraries was done on an Illumina HiSeq2000 using paired-end 100 bp reads. SOAPnuke was used to process the raw data, with reads discarded if the reads contained adapters or uncalled bases, had a mean Phred below 15, or lacked an exact constant-primer or identifier match. COPE v1.2.5 was used to merge the high-quality paired reads, and each unique nucleotide sequence was defined as a clonotype. MiTCR v1.1 was used to align the clonotypes against IMGT TRBV, TRBD and TRBJ reference segments. The analysis was restricted to V-J combinations with a frequency above 0.0001, which together covered approximately 99% of the repertoires. The TCS score was defined as the ratio of F50 (clonal expansion) to E x V (chaos), calculated using BLOSUM62-based TCRdist between CDR3 peptides within each V-J. Welch's t-statistics and random forest reduced roughly 540 V-J features to about 13, which were used in a naive Bayes classifier (R e1071). No statistical method was used to set the sample size in advance, and investigators knew the group allocation. According to the paper, TCR Vbeta CDR3 sequencing was carried out on 120 to 150 peripheral blood samples, which came from approximately 41 ophthalmopathy, 70 to 80 hyperthyroidism and 17 progressor patients.

The rearrangement combines TRBV12-3 or TRBV12-4 with TRBJ1-1, with the D gene not confidently named. The clonotype originates from a woman aged 35 to 59 with Graves disease. Donor details come from another sample of the same person, matched by shared clones. The source was peripheral blood mononuclear cells (PBMCs), collected at new diagnosis, from a patient treated with antithyroid drugs. The CDR3 has the sequence CASSPRTVGLAFF. The nucleotide sequence is TGTGCCAGCAGTCCCAGGACGGTGGGCTTAGCTTTCTTT.